Ten or more counts support the clone carrying this T cell receptor beta chain. The sample comes from a study of T cells in Graves' hyperthyroidism and ophthalmopathy. This CDR3 is built from 14 residues. Germline V lookup: CDR1 SNHLY, CDR2 FYNNEI. The V gene end was trimmed by 7 bases and the J gene end by 0 bases; junction bases not matched to a gene: 5. Template material for amplifying TCR beta CDR3 regions consisted of RNA transcripts. An initial round of RT-PCR targeting the TCR CDR3 relied on the HTBI primer set. TCRdb passed the multiplex PCR reads through MiXCR, listing each CDR3 protein once. The data show around 280,000 distinct CDR3 sequences, more than 10% seen once.

This chain joins TRBV2 and TRBJ1-1; 7 nucleotides line up with TRBD1. The receptor comes from a woman in her 30s with Graves' hyperthyroidism that later progressed to Graves' ophthalmopathy. Sequencing was carried out using blood. The CDR3 spells CASTRQGMNTEAFF. CDR3 sequence (DNA): TGTGCCAGCACTCGACAGGGAATGAACACTGAAGCTTTCTTT.